This T cell receptor beta chain appears in the sequencing data of a study of cytotoxic CD8 clonotypes in ibrutinib-treated CLL. Overall study results and limits: Relative to age-matched healthy donors, clonality at baseline was higher, and it tracked circulating CD8+ T-cell counts. The study sampled sustained-remission and progressing patients at different times.

The germline CDR1 and CDR2 sequences are ENHRY and SYGVKD. V gave up 6 bases and J gave up 2 bases; unmatched junction bases: 10. The CDR3 contains 16 residues. Clones were sequenced by immunoSEQ multiplex PCR, and TCRdb holds only the in-frame ones, with some missing. The repertoire holds roughly 160,000 clones, with roughly 80% as singletons. Turning to this clone: Its antigen is currently unknown.

The sequencing here drew on PBMCs, taken after 12 months of ibrutinib treatment. The V call is TRBV10-3, the J call TRBJ2-3, with 8 bases that match TRBD2. The TCR originated in a human donor with chronic lymphocytic leukemia. The CDR3 DNA follows: TGTGCCATCAGGGCGGGAGGTAGCGGGGTCACAGATACGCAGTATTTT. Residues: CAIRAGGSGVTDTQYF.